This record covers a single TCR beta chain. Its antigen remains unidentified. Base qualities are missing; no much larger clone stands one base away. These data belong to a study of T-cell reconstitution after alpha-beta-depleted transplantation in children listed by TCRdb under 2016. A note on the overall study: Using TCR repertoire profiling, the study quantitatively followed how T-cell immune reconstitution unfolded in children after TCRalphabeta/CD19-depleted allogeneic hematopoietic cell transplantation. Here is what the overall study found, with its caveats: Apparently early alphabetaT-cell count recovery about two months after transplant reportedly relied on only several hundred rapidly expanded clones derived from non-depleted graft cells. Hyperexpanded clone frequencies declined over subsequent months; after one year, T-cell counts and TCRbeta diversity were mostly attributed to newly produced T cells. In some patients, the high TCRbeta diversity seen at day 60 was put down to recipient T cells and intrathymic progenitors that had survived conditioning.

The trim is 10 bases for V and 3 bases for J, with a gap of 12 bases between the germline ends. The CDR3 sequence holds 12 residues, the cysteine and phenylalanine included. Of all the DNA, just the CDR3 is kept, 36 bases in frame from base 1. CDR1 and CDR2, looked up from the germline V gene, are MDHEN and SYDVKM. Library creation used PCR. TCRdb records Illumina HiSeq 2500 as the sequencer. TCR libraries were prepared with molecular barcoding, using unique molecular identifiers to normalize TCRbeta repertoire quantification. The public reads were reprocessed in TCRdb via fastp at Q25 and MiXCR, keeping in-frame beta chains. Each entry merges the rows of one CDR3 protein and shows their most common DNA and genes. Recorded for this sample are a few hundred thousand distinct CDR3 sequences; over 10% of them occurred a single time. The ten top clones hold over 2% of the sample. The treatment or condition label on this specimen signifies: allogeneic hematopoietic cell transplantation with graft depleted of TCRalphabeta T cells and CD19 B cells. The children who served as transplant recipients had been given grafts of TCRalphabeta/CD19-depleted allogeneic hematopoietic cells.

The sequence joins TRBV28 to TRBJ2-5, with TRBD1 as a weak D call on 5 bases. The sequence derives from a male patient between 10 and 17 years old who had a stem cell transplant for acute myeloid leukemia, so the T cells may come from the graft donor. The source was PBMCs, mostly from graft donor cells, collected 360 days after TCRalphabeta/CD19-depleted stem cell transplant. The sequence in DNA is TGTGCCACCCGACCGACAGAAGAGACCCAGTACTTC. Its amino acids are CATRPTEETQYF.